The clone carrying this TCR beta chain was recorded at least ten times. One end of the junction fails to match germline, which may point to a read error. These data are taken from a study of CD8 T cells in ankylosing spondylitis. TCRdb reprocessed the 5' RACE reads with MiXCR, giving one entry per CDR3 protein. This table holds 200,000 to 300,000 distinct CDR3 sequences, more than 9% found once. The CDR3 is made up of 13 amino acids. Germline CDR1 reads SSHAT; CDR2 reads FNYEAQ (reference sequence). The receptor was derived from a male donor with ankylosing spondylitis or in good health (not recorded which). V is TRBV7-7 and J is TRBJ2-1; D uncertain. Sequencing was done on a sample of blood, either unsorted or a sorted T cell fraction (not recorded which). The DNA for the CDR3 is TGCGCCAGCAGCCCCAACCCCTACAATGAGCAGTTCTTC. It specifies CASSPNPYNEQFF.